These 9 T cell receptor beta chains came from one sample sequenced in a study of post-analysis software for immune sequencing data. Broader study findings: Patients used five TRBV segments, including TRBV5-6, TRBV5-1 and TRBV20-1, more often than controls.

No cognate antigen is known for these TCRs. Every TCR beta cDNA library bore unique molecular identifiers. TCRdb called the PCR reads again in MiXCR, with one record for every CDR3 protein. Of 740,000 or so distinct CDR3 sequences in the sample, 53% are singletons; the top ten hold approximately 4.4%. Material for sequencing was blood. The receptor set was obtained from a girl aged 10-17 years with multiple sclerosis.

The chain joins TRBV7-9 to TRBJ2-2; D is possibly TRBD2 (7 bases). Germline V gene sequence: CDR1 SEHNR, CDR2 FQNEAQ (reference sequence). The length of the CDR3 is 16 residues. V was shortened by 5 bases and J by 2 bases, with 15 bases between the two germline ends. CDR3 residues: CASSPGGATNTGELFF. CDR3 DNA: TGTGCCAGCAGCCCGGGGGGCGCAACCAACACCGGGGAGCTGTTTTTT.

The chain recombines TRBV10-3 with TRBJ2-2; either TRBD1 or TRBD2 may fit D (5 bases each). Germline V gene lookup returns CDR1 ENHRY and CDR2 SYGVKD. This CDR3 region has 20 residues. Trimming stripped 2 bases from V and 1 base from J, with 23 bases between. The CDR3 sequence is CAISETPDGDLGRNTGELFF. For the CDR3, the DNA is TGTGCCATCAGTGAGACCCCGGATGGGGACCTCGGCAGGAACACCGGGGAGCTGTTTTTT.

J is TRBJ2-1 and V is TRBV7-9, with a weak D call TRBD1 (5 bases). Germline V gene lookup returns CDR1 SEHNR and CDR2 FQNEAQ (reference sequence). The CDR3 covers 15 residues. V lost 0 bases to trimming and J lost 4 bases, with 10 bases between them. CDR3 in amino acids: CASSLAGRQYNEQFF. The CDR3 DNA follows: TGTGCCAGCAGCTTAGCGGGGCGGCAGTACAATGAGCAGTTCTTC.

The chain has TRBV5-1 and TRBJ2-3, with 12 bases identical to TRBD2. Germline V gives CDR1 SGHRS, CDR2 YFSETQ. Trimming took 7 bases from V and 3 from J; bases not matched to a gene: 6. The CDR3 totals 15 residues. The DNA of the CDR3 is TGCGCCAGCGGACTAGCGGGAATCAAGACAGATACGCAGTATTTT. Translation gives CASGLAGIKTDTQYF.

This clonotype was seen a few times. DNA of the CDR3: TGTGCCAGCAGTGCCGACCGAACAACTAATGAAAAACTGTTTTTT. This encodes CASSADRTTNEKLFF. The V gene is TRBV2, the J gene TRBJ1-4; D is unclear. Per germline, CDR1 SNHLY and CDR2 FYNNEI. V lost 4 bases, J lost 0 bases, and 9 bases lay in between. This CDR3 comprises 15 residues.

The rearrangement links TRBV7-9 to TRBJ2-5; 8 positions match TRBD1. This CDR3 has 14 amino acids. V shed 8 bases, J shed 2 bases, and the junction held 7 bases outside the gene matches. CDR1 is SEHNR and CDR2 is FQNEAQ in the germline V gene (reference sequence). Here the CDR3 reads CASRLGQGQETQYF. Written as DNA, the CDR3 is TGTGCCAGCCGACTCGGACAGGGTCAAGAGACCCAGTACTTC.

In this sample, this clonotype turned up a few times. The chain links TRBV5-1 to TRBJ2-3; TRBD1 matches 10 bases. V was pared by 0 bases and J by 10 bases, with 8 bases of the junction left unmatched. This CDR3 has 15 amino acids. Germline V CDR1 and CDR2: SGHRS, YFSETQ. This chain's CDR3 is CASSLGQGAIQAQYF. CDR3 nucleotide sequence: TGCGCCAGCAGCTTGGGACAGGGGGCGATACAAGCGCAGTATTTT.

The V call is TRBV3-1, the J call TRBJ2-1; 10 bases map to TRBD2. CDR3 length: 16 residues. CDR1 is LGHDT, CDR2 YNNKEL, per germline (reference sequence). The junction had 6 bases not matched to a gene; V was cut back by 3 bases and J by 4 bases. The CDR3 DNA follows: TGTGCCAGCAGCCACTCCGGGACTAGCGCATACAATGAGCAGTTCTTC. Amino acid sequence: CASSHSGTSAYNEQFF.

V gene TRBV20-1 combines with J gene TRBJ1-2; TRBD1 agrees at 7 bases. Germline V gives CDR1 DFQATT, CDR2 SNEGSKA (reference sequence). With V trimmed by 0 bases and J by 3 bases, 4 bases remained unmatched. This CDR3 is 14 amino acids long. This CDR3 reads CSARELTGDYGYTF. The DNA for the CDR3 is TGCAGTGCTAGAGAGTTAACAGGGGACTATGGCTACACCTTC.